The rows below give T cell receptor beta chains drawn from one sample of a study of T-cell memory formation after mild COVID-19. Each CDR3 protein gets one entry after TCRdb re-called the 5' RACE reads with MiXCR. The sample includes about 360,000 distinct CDR3 sequences, 14% of them seen just once. Sequencing was performed on PBMCs or a T cell subset sorted from them (not recorded which). The receptor set was obtained from a man between 18 and 29 years old who had mild COVID-19 (a few samples of this study predate the infection). Cell type and time point are not known. The CDR3 runs from the conserved cysteine through the conserved F or W. D genes are given only for firm matches. Not every row has a clone size; where given, it reads once, few, many or a size class.

d_gene: -; abundance: many; j_gene: TRBJ2-5; v_gene: TRBV3-1; CDR3nt: TGTGCCAGCAGCCAAGATATCATGATCGAGACCCAGTACTTC; CDR3aa: CASSQDIMIETQYF
d_gene: TRBD1; abundance: -; j_gene: TRBJ2-3; v_gene: TRBV6-5; CDR3nt: TGTGCCAGCAGTTACGCAGGGCAGGGGGTTGATACGCAGTATTTT; CDR3aa: CASSYAGQGVDTQYF
d_gene: -; abundance: few; j_gene: TRBJ2-1; v_gene: TRBV5-1; CDR3nt: TGCGCCAGCAGCTTGGAAGGGACCCCTGAGCAGTTCTTC; CDR3aa: CASSLEGTPEQFF
d_gene: -; abundance: -; j_gene: TRBJ1-4; v_gene: TRBV4-3; CDR3nt: TGCGCCAGCAGCCAAGTCGCACAGGGAACTAATGAAAAACTGTTTTTT; CDR3aa: CASSQVAQGTNEKLFF
d_gene: -; abundance: many; j_gene: TRBJ1-1; v_gene: TRBV7-2; CDR3nt: TGTGCCAGCAGCTTAGCGAGAAACACTGAAGCTTTCTTT; CDR3aa: CASSLARNTEAFF
d_gene: -; abundance: -; j_gene: TRBJ1-6; v_gene: TRBV9; CDR3nt: TGTGCCAGCAGCGCTAATAATTCACCCCTCCACTTT; CDR3aa: CASSANNSPLHF
d_gene: -; abundance: few; j_gene: TRBJ2-3; v_gene: TRBV10-3; CDR3nt: TGTGCCATCAGGACGACTACGTACACAGATACGCAGTATTTT; CDR3aa: CAIRTTTYTDTQYF
d_gene: -; abundance: -; j_gene: TRBJ1-2; v_gene: TRBV7-6; CDR3nt: TGTGCCAGCAGCTTTTCAGGATTTTATGGCTACACCTTC; CDR3aa: CASSFSGFYGYTF
d_gene: -; abundance: -; j_gene: TRBJ1-1; v_gene: TRBV5-6; CDR3nt: TGTGCCAGCAGCTCCAACATTGAAGCTTTCTTT; CDR3aa: CASSSNIEAFF
d_gene: TRBD1; abundance: few; j_gene: TRBJ2-3; v_gene: TRBV30; CDR3nt: TGTGCCTGGACTTGGACAGGGGCCCTCACAGATACGCAGTATTTT; CDR3aa: CAWTWTGALTDTQYF
d_gene: TRBD1; abundance: few; j_gene: TRBJ1-5; v_gene: TRBV6-6; CDR3nt: TGTGCCAGCAGTTCCATAGGGGGCAGCAATCAGCCCCAGCATTTT; CDR3aa: CASSSIGGSNQPQHF
d_gene: -; abundance: many; j_gene: TRBJ2-7; v_gene: TRBV18; CDR3nt: TGTGCCAGCTCACCACGCGGCCCCTACGAGCAGTACTTC; CDR3aa: CASSPRGPYEQYF
d_gene: -; abundance: few; j_gene: TRBJ2-1; v_gene: TRBV7-8; CDR3nt: TGTGCCAGCAGCTTCCGGCCTAGCAGGGGAGCCTACAATGAGCAGTTCTTC; CDR3aa: CASSFRPSRGAYNEQFF
d_gene: -; abundance: many; j_gene: TRBJ2-3; v_gene: TRBV7-9; CDR3nt: TGTGCCAGCAGCTTAGTGTTCGGGGATACGCAGTATTTT; CDR3aa: CASSLVFGDTQYF
d_gene: TRBD1; abundance: few; j_gene: TRBJ1-5; v_gene: TRBV7-9; CDR3nt: TGTGCCAGCAGCACTCCGGACAGGGCGGGACAGCCCCAGCATTTT; CDR3aa: CASSTPDRAGQPQHF
d_gene: TRBD1; abundance: few; j_gene: TRBJ2-4; v_gene: TRBV19; CDR3nt: TGTGCCAGTAGTAGATGGGACAGGGAGGACATTCAGTACTTC; CDR3aa: CASSRWDREDIQYF
d_gene: -; abundance: -; j_gene: TRBJ2-7; v_gene: TRBV12-3/TRBV12-4; CDR3nt: TGTGCCAGCAGTCCTCGTTCGGGGGCCAGCTCCTACGAGCAGTACTTC; CDR3aa: CASSPRSGASSYEQYF
d_gene: -; abundance: few; j_gene: TRBJ1-4; v_gene: TRBV5-1; CDR3nt: TGCGCCAGCAGCCCGGACGGCAGGGGTAATGAAAAACTGTTTTTT; CDR3aa: CASSPDGRGNEKLFF
d_gene: -; abundance: few; j_gene: TRBJ1-1; v_gene: TRBV7-2; CDR3nt: TGTGCCAGCAGCTCGGGGGGGGACCTGAACACTGAAGCTTTCTTT; CDR3aa: CASSSGGDLNTEAFF
d_gene: -; abundance: -; j_gene: TRBJ2-6; v_gene: TRBV28; CDR3nt: TGTGCCAGCAGTTTTACGGTCTCTGGGGCCAACGTCCTGACTTTC; CDR3aa: CASSFTVSGANVLTF
d_gene: TRBD2; abundance: -; j_gene: TRBJ2-2; v_gene: TRBV6-5; CDR3nt: TGTGCCAGCCGAAGGGGGGGGACTAGACACACCGGGGAGCTGTTTTTT; CDR3aa: CASRRGGTRHTGELFF
d_gene: -; abundance: many; j_gene: TRBJ1-2; v_gene: TRBV20-1; CDR3nt: TGCAGTGCTAGTAAAGGGGATGGCTACACCTTC; CDR3aa: CSASKGDGYTF
d_gene: TRBD2; abundance: few; j_gene: TRBJ2-3; v_gene: TRBV4-2; CDR3nt: TGTGCCAGCAGCCAAGCGAGCGGGGGGGCCAGCACAGATACGCAGTATTTT; CDR3aa: CASSQASGGASTDTQYF
d_gene: -; abundance: few; j_gene: TRBJ2-2; v_gene: TRBV6-5; CDR3nt: TGTGCCAGCAGTCCAACCGGGGCCGGGGGCACCGGGGAGCTGTTTTTT; CDR3aa: CASSPTGAGGTGELFF
d_gene: -; abundance: -; j_gene: TRBJ1-1; v_gene: TRBV29-1; CDR3nt: TGCAGCGCCTCCGGGACGAATAGGGGAGCTGAAGCTTTCTTT; CDR3aa: CSASGTNRGAEAFF
d_gene: -; abundance: -; j_gene: TRBJ2-3; v_gene: TRBV7-3; CDR3nt: TGTGCCAGCAGCTCGAGTACCACAGATACGCAGTATTTT; CDR3aa: CASSSSTTDTQYF
d_gene: TRBD1; abundance: -; j_gene: TRBJ1-1; v_gene: TRBV20-1; CDR3nt: TGCAGTGCTAGAGAGGGGACAGCGAACACTGAAGCTTTCTTT; CDR3aa: CSAREGTANTEAFF
d_gene: TRBD1; abundance: many; j_gene: TRBJ2-1; v_gene: TRBV6-2/TRBV6-3; CDR3nt: TGTGCCAGCAGTTCCAGGACAGGGCGCTCCTACAATGAGCAGTTCTTC; CDR3aa: CASSSRTGRSYNEQFF
d_gene: TRBD1; abundance: few; j_gene: TRBJ2-1; v_gene: TRBV24-1; CDR3nt: TGTGCCACCAGTGAGGACAGGGTATATGAGCAGTTCTTC; CDR3aa: CATSEDRVYEQFF
d_gene: -; abundance: -; j_gene: TRBJ1-6; v_gene: TRBV11-2; CDR3nt: TGTGCCAGCAGCTGGGGCGCCAATTCACCCCTCCACTTT; CDR3aa: CASSWGANSPLHF
d_gene: -; abundance: -; j_gene: TRBJ2-3; v_gene: TRBV7-8; CDR3nt: TGTGCCAGCAGCAAGCTTAGGCAGCGTCTGGGAACTAGCACAGATACGCAGTATTTT; CDR3aa: CASSKLRQRLGTSTDTQYF
d_gene: -; abundance: few; j_gene: TRBJ2-3; v_gene: TRBV19; CDR3nt: TGTGCCAGTAGTATAGATCGCGGGACAGTAACAGATACGCAGTATTTT; CDR3aa: CASSIDRGTVTDTQYF
d_gene: -; abundance: many; j_gene: TRBJ2-5; v_gene: TRBV28; CDR3nt: TGTGCCAGCGGATCTGGCGCCTTAGAGACCCAGTACTTC; CDR3aa: CASGSGALETQYF
d_gene: TRBD1; abundance: -; j_gene: TRBJ1-5; v_gene: TRBV9; CDR3nt: TGTGCCAGCAGCCCCGGGACAGGGGATTTGCCCCAGCATTTT; CDR3aa: CASSPGTGDLPQHF
d_gene: TRBD2; abundance: -; j_gene: TRBJ2-2; v_gene: TRBV4-3; CDR3nt: TGCGCCAGCAGCCAAGAATTAGCTAGCGGAATTAACACCGGGGAGCTGTTTTTT; CDR3aa: CASSQELASGINTGELFF
d_gene: -; abundance: few; j_gene: TRBJ1-4; v_gene: TRBV20-1; CDR3nt: TGCAGTGCTAACAGGGATGAAAAACTGTTTTTT; CDR3aa: CSANRDEKLFF
d_gene: TRBD2; abundance: few; j_gene: TRBJ2-3; v_gene: TRBV7-2; CDR3nt: TGTGCCAGCAGCGGGACTAGTGATACGCAGTATTTT; CDR3aa: CASSGTSDTQYF
d_gene: TRBD1; abundance: -; j_gene: TRBJ1-3; v_gene: TRBV11-2; CDR3nt: TGTGCCAGCAGCTTGACAGGGGGTTACACCATATATTTT; CDR3aa: CASSLTGGYTIYF
d_gene: TRBD1; abundance: many; j_gene: TRBJ1-5; v_gene: TRBV12-3/TRBV12-4; CDR3nt: TGTGCCAGCAGGGGACCTCCCATGCGACAGGGGTATAGTAGCAATCAGCCCCAGCATTTT; CDR3aa: CASRGPPMRQGYSSNQPQHF
d_gene: TRBD1; abundance: few; j_gene: TRBJ1-4; v_gene: TRBV7-2; CDR3nt: TGTGCCAGCATGACAGGGTTGAGTTATGAAAAACTGTTTTTT; CDR3aa: CASMTGLSYEKLFF
d_gene: -; abundance: few; j_gene: TRBJ2-5; v_gene: TRBV5-1; CDR3nt: TGCGCCAGCAGCTTGGACGGGTTAAGCCAAGAGACCCAGTACTTC; CDR3aa: CASSLDGLSQETQYF
d_gene: -; abundance: few; j_gene: TRBJ2-4; v_gene: TRBV6-2/TRBV6-3; CDR3nt: TGTGCCAGCAGCCGACCCGGGGCTCCGACAAACATTCAGTACTTC; CDR3aa: CASSRPGAPTNIQYF
d_gene: TRBD2; abundance: -; j_gene: TRBJ2-7; v_gene: TRBV14; CDR3nt: TGTGCCAGCAGCCAAGTAGCTCTAGCGGGCTACGAGCAGTACTTC; CDR3aa: CASSQVALAGYEQYF
d_gene: -; abundance: -; j_gene: TRBJ2-4; v_gene: TRBV19; CDR3nt: TGTGCCAGTAGTATAGATGGTGTGGACTTC; CDR3aa: CASSIDGVDF
d_gene: -; abundance: many; j_gene: TRBJ1-5; v_gene: TRBV12-3/TRBV12-4; CDR3nt: TGTGCCAGCAGTTTAGGGCAGTCCCCCGATCAGCCCCAGCATTTT; CDR3aa: CASSLGQSPDQPQHF
d_gene: -; abundance: -; j_gene: TRBJ2-7; v_gene: TRBV4-3; CDR3nt: TGCGCCAGCAGCCAAGATTGGTCCCGTTCCTACGAGCAGTACTTC; CDR3aa: CASSQDWSRSYEQYF
d_gene: -; abundance: many; j_gene: TRBJ2-3; v_gene: TRBV3-1; CDR3nt: TGTGCCAGCAGCCAAGATCTCCGAATCTCTCCGGGGCGGGGCAGAGATACGCAGTATTTT; CDR3aa: CASSQDLRISPGRGRDTQYF
d_gene: TRBD1; abundance: -; j_gene: TRBJ2-3; v_gene: TRBV4-1; CDR3nt: TGCGCCAGCAGCCAATACCCGGGACAGGTTCACCCTGAGGCAGATACGCAGTATTTT; CDR3aa: CASSQYPGQVHPEADTQYF
d_gene: -; abundance: -; j_gene: TRBJ2-2; v_gene: TRBV4-3; CDR3nt: TGCGCCAGCAGCCAAGAAGCGCGGGCTGCCGGGGAGCTGTTTTTT; CDR3aa: CASSQEARAAGELFF
d_gene: -; abundance: -; j_gene: TRBJ1-6; v_gene: TRBV4-2; CDR3nt: TGTGCCAGCAGCCAAGCCCGGGGAACTTATAATTCACCCCTCCACTTT; CDR3aa: CASSQARGTYNSPLHF
d_gene: TRBD1; abundance: -; j_gene: TRBJ1-5; v_gene: TRBV15; CDR3nt: TGTGCCACCAGAGGGGACAGGGGAGGCAATCAGCCCCAGCATTTT; CDR3aa: CATRGDRGGNQPQHF
d_gene: TRBD1; abundance: few; j_gene: TRBJ1-1; v_gene: TRBV6-5; CDR3nt: TGTGCCAGCAGTTACTCGATTAAGACAGGGGGGATCCCTGAAGCTTTCTTT; CDR3aa: CASSYSIKTGGIPEAFF
d_gene: TRBD1; abundance: -; j_gene: TRBJ2-7; v_gene: TRBV20-1; CDR3nt: TGCAGTGCTAGAGCTCCGGACAGGGGCTACGAGCAGTACTTC; CDR3aa: CSARAPDRGYEQYF
d_gene: TRBD2; abundance: many; j_gene: TRBJ2-5; v_gene: TRBV4-2; CDR3nt: TGTGCCAGCAGCCAAGATTACGGGGGGGCAGAGACCCAGTACTTC; CDR3aa: CASSQDYGGAETQYF
d_gene: -; abundance: few; j_gene: TRBJ2-3; v_gene: TRBV4-3; CDR3nt: TGCGCCAGCAGCCAAGAGGCTAGCGGCACAGATACGCAGTATTTT; CDR3aa: CASSQEASGTDTQYF